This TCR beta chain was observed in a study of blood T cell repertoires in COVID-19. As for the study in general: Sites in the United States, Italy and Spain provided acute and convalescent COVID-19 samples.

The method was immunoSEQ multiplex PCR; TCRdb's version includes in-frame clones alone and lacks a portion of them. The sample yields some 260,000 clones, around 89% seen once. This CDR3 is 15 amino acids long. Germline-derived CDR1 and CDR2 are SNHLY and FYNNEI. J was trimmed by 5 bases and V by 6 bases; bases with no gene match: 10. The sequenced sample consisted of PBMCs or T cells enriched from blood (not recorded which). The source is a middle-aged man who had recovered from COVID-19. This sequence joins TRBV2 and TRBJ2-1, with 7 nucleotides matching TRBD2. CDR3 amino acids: CASRGQRGRHNEQFF. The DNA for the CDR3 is TGTGCCAGCAGGGGCCAGCGGGGAAGACACAATGAGCAGTTCTTC.